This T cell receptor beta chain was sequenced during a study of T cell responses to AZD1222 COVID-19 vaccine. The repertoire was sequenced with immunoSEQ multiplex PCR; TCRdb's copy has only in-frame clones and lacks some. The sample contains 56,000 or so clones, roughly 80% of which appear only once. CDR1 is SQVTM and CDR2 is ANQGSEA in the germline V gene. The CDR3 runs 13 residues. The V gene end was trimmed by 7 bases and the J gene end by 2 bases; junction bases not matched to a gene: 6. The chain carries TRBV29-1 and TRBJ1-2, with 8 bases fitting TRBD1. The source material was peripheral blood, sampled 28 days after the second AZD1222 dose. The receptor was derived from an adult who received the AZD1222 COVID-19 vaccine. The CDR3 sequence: CSADQGANYGYTF. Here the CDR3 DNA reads TGCAGCGCCGATCAGGGGGCGAACTATGGCTACACCTTC.